The present entry profiles one T cell receptor (beta chain) with its context. This sample also contains other DNA sequences that code for the same CDR3. Vbeta (60) and Jbeta (13) primers were used in the PCR. This table comes from immunoSEQ multiplex PCR, and its TCRdb copy is limited to in-frame clones, with some not included. The sample gives 200,000 or so clones, 75% to 90% of which show up once; 6.5% is in the top ten. This entry comes from a study of cytomegalovirus exposure and HLA in healthy donors. Germline CDR1 SGHRS, CDR2 YFSETQ. V was pared by 0 bases and J by 1 base, with 8 bases between. This CDR3 spans 15 amino acids.

The V and J genes are TRBV5-1 and TRBJ1-5; possible D gene TRBD1, 6 bases. This TCR was recovered from a woman aged 45-65 years in good health and CMV-seropositive. What was sequenced was PBMCs. CDR3 sequence (DNA): TGCGCCAGCAGCTTGGAAGGGGGAAGCAATCAGCCCCAGCATTTT. Protein product: CASSLEGGSNQPQHF.